The TCR beta chain described here comes from a study of blood T cell repertoires in COVID-19 (dated by TCRdb to about 2020). Regarding the research as a whole: The collaborator samples originated in the United States, Italy and Spain and spanned the acute and convalescent phases of COVID-19. The prospective study material was composed of cDNA or gDNA derived from T cells, B-cell-depleted T cells, or PBMCs. Subjects who had been exposed to COVID-19, were actively infected with it, or had recovered from it provided the deeply sampled blood TCRbeta repertoires that made up the dataset. The repertoires were released in a freely available public database meant as a resource for research on the immune response to SARS-CoV-2. The samples were drawn from two sources: the first 160 participants of the ongoing ImmuneRACE study, and about 1,300 subjects contributed by 6 global collaborators. Nearly every sample came with metadata listing a de-identified subject ID, COVID-19 status, age in years and sex. HLA class I and class II types, where available, came from metadata supplied by the sample provider rather than from assay-based typing.

About this clone itself: The antigen it recognizes is unknown. The record has no base qualities; no much larger clone is one base away.

Points the paper makes about the study in general: The quantity of clinical and demographic metadata differed by source and by participant and was supplied without curation.

TCRbeta CDR3 regions were amplified from genomic DNA by means of the immunoSEQ Assay, a bias-controlled multiplex PCR. In the authors' own workflow: Within the assay, amplification of reference gene primers was used to estimate how many nucleated cells each sample contained. Sequence reads were collapsed and filtered to measure the absolute abundance of every unique TCRbeta CDR3 rearrangement. For each sample, productive Simpson clonality was calculated as the square root of Simpson's diversity index over productive rearrangements. Drawn from immuneACCESS, this table holds only the in-frame rearrangements with V and J called that TCRdb kept. Clones are partly lost; checked studies trace under half to an unresolved V gene and leave the rest unexplained. That table is the source of V, J and clone size, and D and trimming were worked out from the DNA. This sample comprises about 270,000 clones, about nine tenths of them detected only once. Clones ranked in the top ten supply 1.5% to 2% of the sample.

Participants in the prospective study were aged roughly 18 to 95 years, lived in 20 to 30 United States geographic areas, and enrolled through a virtual design. Cohort assignment in the prospective study relied on participant-reported clinical history from a screening survey and a study questionnaire. For ImmuneRACE Cohort 3, a participant was defined as recovered based on two consecutive negative NP/OP PCR tests, clearance by a healthcare professional, or resolution of symptoms. Each participant in the prospective study had whole blood, serum and a nasopharyngeal or oropharyngeal swab collected by mobile phlebotomists. Additional blood draws and questionnaires over a roughly two-month period could optionally be provided by prospective study participants. Before DNA extraction, blood samples from the prospective study were shipped at room temperature or frozen. From its cysteine to its phenylalanine, the CDR3 spans 12 amino acids. The kept DNA is CDR3 alone, 36 bases in frame from the first base. V ends up 8 bases short and J 4 bases short, with an unmatched junction base count of 5. Taken from the germline V gene, the CDR1 and CDR2 loops are SQVTM and ANQGSEA.

Recombination linked TRBV29-1 to TRBJ2-3; a stretch of 8 junction bases matches TRBD2. This sequence originates from a woman aged 55-69 years who had recovered from COVID-19. Sequenced: PBMCs or T cells enriched from blood (not recorded which). DNA sequence: TGCAGCTCCGGGGGACTAGCAGATACGCAGTATTTT. This encodes CSSGGLADTQYF.